This T cell receptor beta chain was captured by sequencing in a study of cytomegalovirus exposure and HLA in healthy donors. V lost 0 bases, J lost 3 bases, and 8 bases lay in between. CDR1 and CDR2 (germline): MNHEY, SVGAGI. The CDR3 runs to 14 residues. PCR involved 60 Vbeta and 13 Jbeta primers. Libraries were prepared by immunoSEQ multiplex PCR; TCRdb keeps only in-frame clonotypes and omits some of them. The sample lists 280,000 or so clones, over 85% occurring once. With regard to this clone: This specimen includes other DNA sequences encoding the same CDR3.

This receptor was obtained from a woman younger than 30 in good health and CMV-seronegative. V and J are TRBV6-5 and TRBJ1-2; D possibly corresponds to TRBD1 (5 bases). Sample: PBMCs. The CDR3 bases are TGTGCCAGCAGTTACTCGGGGGGGGACTATGGCTACACCTTC. It specifies CASSYSGGDYGYTF.